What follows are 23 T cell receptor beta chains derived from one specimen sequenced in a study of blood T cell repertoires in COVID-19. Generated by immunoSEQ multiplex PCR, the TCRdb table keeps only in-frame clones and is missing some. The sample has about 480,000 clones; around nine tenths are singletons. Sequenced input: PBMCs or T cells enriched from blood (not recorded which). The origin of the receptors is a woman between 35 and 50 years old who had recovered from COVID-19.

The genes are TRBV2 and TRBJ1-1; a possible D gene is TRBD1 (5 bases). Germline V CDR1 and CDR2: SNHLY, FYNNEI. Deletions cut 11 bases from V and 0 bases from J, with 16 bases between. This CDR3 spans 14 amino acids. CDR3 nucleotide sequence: TGTGCCGGACAATCCGACATTATGAACACTGAAGCTTTCTTT. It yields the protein CAGQSDIMNTEAFF.

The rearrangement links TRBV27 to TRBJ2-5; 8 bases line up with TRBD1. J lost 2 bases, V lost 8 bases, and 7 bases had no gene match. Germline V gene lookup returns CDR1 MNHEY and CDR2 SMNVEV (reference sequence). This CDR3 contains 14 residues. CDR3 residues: CASRTTGAQETQYF. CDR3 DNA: TGTGCCAGCCGGACGACAGGGGCACAAGAGACCCAGTACTTC.

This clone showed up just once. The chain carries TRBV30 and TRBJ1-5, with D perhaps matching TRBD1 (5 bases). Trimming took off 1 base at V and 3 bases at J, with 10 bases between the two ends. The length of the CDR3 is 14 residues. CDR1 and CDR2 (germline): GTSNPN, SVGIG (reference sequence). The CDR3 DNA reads TGTGCCTGGAGTGGAGACAGAATCAATCAGCCCCAGCATTTT. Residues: CAWSGDRINQPQHF.

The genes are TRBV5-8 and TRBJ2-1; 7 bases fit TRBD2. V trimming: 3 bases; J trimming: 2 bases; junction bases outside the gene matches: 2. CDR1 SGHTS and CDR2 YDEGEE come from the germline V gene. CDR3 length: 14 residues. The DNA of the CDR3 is TGTGCCAGCAGCTCGGGAGGCCCCTACAATGAGCAGTTCTTC. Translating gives CASSSGGPYNEQFF.

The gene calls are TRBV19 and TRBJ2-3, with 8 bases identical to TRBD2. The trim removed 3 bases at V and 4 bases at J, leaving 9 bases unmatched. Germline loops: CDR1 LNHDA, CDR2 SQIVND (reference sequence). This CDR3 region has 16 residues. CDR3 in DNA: TGTGCCAGTAGTATTTGGAGCGGGAGTAGCGCAGATACGCAGTATTTT. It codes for CASSIWSGSSADTQYF. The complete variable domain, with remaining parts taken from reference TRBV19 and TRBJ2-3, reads DGGITQSPKYLFRKEGQNVTLSCEQNLNHDAMYWYRQDPGQGLRLIYYSQIVNDFQKGDIAEGYSVSREKKESFPLTVTSAQKNPTAFYLCASSIWSGSSADTQYFGPGTRLTVL.

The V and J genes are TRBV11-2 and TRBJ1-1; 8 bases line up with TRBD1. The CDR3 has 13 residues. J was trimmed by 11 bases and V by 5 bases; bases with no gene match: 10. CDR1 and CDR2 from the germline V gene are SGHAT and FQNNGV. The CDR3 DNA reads TGTGCCAGCAGCCCAAGAAGGACAGGGACCGCTTTCTTT. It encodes CASSPRRTGTAFF.

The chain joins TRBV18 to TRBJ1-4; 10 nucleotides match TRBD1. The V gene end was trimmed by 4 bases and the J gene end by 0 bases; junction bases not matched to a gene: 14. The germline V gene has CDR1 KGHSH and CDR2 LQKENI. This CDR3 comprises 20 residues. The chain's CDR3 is CASSRGKSGTGDATNEKLFF. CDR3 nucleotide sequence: TGTGCCAGCTCACGGGGAAAGAGCGGGACAGGGGATGCAACTAATGAAAAACTGTTTTTT.

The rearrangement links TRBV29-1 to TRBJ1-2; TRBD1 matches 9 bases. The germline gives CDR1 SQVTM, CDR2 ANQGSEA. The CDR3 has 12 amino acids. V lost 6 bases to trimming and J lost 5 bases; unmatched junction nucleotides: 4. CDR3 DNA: TGCAGCGTCGAACAGGGGGCGTATGGCTACACCTTC. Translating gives CSVEQGAYGYTF. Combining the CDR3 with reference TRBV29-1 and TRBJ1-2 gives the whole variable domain SAVISQKPSRDICQRGTSLTIQCQVDSQVTMMFWYRQQPGQSLTLIATANQGSEATYESGFVIDKFPISRPNLTFSTLTVSNMSPEDSSIYLCSVEQGAYGYTFGSGTRLTVV.

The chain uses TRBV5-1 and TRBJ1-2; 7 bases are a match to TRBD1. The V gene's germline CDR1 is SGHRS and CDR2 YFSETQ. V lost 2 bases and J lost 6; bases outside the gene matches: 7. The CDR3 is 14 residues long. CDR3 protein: CASSLTGDLNGYTF. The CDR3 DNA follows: TGCGCCAGCAGCTTAACAGGGGATCTTAATGGCTACACCTTC.

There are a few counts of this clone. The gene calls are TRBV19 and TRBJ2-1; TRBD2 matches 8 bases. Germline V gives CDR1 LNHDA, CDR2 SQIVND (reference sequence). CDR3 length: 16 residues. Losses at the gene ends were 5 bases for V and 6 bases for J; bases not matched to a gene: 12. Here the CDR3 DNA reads TGTGCCAGTAGTGAGCGGGGGAGCCTCGGGAGCAATGAGCAGTTCTTC. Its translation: CASSERGSLGSNEQFF.

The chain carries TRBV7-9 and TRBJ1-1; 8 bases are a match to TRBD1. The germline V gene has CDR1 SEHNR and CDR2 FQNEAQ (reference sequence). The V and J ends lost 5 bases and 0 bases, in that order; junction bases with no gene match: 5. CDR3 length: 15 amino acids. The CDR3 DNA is TGTGCCAGCAGCCTTAGACAGGGGTTGAACACTGAAGCTTTCTTT. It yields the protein CASSLRQGLNTEAFF.

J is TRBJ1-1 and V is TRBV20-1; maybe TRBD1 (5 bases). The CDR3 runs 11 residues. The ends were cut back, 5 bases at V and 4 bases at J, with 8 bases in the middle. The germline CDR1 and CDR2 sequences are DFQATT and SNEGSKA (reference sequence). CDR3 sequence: CSAYRGTEAFF. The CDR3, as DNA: TGCAGTGCTTATAGGGGCACTGAAGCTTTCTTT.

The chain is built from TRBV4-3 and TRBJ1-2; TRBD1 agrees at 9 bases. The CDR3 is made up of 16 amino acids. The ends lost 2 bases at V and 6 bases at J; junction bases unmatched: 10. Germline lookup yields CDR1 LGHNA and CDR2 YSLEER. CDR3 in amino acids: CASSQNLGTGWDGYTF. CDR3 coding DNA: TGCGCCAGCAGCCAAAACCTAGGGACAGGGTGGGATGGCTACACCTTC.

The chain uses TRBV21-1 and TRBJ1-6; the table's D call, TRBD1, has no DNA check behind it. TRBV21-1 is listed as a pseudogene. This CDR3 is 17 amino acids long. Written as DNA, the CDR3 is TGTGCCAGCACTCCTGGGACAGGCTCATCCTATAATTCACCCCTCCACTTT. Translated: CASTPGTGSSYNSPLHF.

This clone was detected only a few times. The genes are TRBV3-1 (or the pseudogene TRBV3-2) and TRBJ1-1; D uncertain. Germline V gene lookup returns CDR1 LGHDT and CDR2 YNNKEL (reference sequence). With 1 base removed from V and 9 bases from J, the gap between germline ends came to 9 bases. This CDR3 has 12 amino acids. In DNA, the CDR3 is TGTGCCAGCAGCCAAGGGGCGTCCAAAGCTTTCTTT. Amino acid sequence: CASSQGASKAFF.

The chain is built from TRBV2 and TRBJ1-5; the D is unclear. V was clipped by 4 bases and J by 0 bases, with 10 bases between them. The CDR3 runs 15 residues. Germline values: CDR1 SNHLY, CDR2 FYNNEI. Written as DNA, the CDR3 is TGTGCCAGCAGTGTAAGGCAGGATAGCAATCAGCCCCAGCATTTT. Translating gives CASSVRQDSNQPQHF.

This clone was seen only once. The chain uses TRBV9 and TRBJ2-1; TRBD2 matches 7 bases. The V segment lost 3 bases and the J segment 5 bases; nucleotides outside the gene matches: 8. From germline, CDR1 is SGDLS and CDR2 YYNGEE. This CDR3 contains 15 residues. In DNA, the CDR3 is TGTGCCAGCAGCGCCCGGGACTACACCAACAATGAGCAGTTCTTC. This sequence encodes CASSARDYTNNEQFF. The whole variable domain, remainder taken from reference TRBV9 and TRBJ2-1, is DSGVTQTPKHLITATGQRVTLRCSPRSGDLSVYWYQQSLDQGLQFLIQYYNGEERAKGNILERFSAQQFPDLHSELNLSSLELGDSALYFCASSARDYTNNEQFFGPGTRLTVL.

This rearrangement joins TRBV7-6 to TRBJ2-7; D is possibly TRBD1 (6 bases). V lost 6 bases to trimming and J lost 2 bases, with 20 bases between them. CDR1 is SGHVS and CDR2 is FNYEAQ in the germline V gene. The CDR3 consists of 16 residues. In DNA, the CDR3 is TGTGCCAGCAGTACAGGGCCCGGAGGCCAGCCCTACGAGCAGTACTTC. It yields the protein CASSTGPGGQPYEQYF.

CDR3 bases: TGTGCCAGCAGTCCCGGGACTAGCGACAATGAGCAGTTCTTC. Residues: CASSPGTSDNEQFF. The gene calls are TRBV28 and TRBJ2-1; 10 nucleotides agree with TRBD2. CDR3 length: 14 residues. V was clipped by 5 bases and J by 5 bases; unmatched bases: 3. Germline-derived CDR1 and CDR2 are MDHEN and SYDVKM.

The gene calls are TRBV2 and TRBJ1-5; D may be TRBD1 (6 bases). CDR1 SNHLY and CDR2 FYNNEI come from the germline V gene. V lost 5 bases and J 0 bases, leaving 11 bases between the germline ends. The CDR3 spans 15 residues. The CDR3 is CASSMDSLSNQPQHF. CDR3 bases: TGTGCCAGCAGTATGGACAGCCTTAGCAATCAGCCCCAGCATTTT.

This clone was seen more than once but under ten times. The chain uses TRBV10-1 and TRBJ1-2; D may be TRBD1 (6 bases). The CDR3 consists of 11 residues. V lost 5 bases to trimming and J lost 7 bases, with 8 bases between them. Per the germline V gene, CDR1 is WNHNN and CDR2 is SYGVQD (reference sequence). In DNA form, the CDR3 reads TGCGCCAGCAGTCACAGGGTTGGCTACACCTTC. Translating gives CASSHRVGYTF.

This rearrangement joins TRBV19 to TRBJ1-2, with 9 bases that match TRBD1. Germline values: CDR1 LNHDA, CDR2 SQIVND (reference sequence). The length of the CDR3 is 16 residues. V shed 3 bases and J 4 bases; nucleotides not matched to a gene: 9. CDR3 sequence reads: CASSIIRLDRGYGYTF. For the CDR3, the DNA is TGTGCCAGTAGTATCATAAGGTTGGACAGGGGCTATGGCTACACCTTC.

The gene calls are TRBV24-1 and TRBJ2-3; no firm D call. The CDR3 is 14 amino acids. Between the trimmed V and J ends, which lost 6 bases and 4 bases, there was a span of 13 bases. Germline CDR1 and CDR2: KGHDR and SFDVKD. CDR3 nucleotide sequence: TGTGCCACCAGTTTTCTAGGTGAGCCAGATACGCAGTATTTT. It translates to CATSFLGEPDTQYF.